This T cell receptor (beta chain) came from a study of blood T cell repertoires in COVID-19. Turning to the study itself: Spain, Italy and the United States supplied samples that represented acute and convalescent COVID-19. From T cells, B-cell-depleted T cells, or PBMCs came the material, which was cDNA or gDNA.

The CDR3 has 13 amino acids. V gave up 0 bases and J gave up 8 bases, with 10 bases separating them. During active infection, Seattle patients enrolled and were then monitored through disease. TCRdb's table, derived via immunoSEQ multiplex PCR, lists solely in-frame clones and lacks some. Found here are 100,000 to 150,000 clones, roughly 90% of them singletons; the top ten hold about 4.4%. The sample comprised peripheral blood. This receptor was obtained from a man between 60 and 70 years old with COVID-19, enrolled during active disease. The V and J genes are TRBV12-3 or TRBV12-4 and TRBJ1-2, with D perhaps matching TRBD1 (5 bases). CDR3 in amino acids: CASSLAGRVGYTF. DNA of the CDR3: TGTGCCAGCAGTTTAGCGGGCAGGGTGGGCTACACCTTC.